These 30 T cell receptor beta chains share one sample of origin, sequenced in a study of cytomegalovirus exposure and HLA in healthy donors. The PCR was carried out with 60 Vbeta primers and 13 Jbeta primers. Data came from immunoSEQ multiplex PCR; TCRdb stores just in-frame clones and leaves some out. This repertoire shows 270,000 or so clones, roughly 88% found once; its top ten account for approximately 4.3%. The sample was PBMCs. The receptors were sampled from a man in his forties or fifties in good health and CMV-seropositive.

The chain joins TRBV5-4 to TRBJ2-7; TRBD2 matches 7 bases. Germline assignment: CDR1 SGHNT and CDR2 YYREEE (reference sequence). This CDR3 is 15 amino acids long. With 3 bases clipped from V and 2 bases from J, the junction kept 8 bases outside the gene matches. CDR3 region: CASSSLSAGTYEQYF. DNA for the CDR3: TGTGCCAGCAGCTCCCTCTCAGCGGGGACCTACGAGCAGTACTTC. The full variable domain, in which reference TRBV5-4 and TRBJ2-7 provide the parts outside the CDR3, is ETGVTQSPTHLIKTRGQQVTLRCSSQSGHNTVSWYQQALGQGPQFIFQYYREEENGRGNFPPRFSGLQFPNYSSELNVNALELDDSALYLCASSSLSAGTYEQYFGPGTRLTVT.

This chain connects TRBV27 to TRBJ2-4; 8 bases match TRBD1. CDR3 length equals 15 residues. V lost 4 bases and J lost 0; bases outside the gene matches: 2. Per germline, CDR1 MNHEY and CDR2 SMNVEV (reference sequence). The CDR3 bases are TGTGCCAGCAGTTGGGACAGGTTAGCCAAAAACATTCAGTACTTC. This gives the protein CASSWDRLAKNIQYF.

The chain links TRBV29-1 to TRBJ2-1; the match to TRBD2 covers 8 bases. Germline V gene data show CDR1 as SQVTM and CDR2 as ANQGSEA. Trimming took 7 bases from V and 7 from J; bases not matched to a gene: 6. The CDR3 is made up of 12 amino acids. The chain's CDR3 is CSASGGVNEQFF. CDR3 in DNA: TGCAGCGCTTCGGGGGGGGTGAATGAGCAGTTCTTC.

This clone appeared a few times. The CDR3 DNA is TGCGCCAGCAGCCAAGGACTAGCGTGGGATGAGCAGTTCTTC. Amino acid sequence: CASSQGLAWDEQFF. V usage is TRBV4-3 and J usage is TRBJ2-1, with 8 bases matching TRBD2. There are 14 residues in the CDR3. CDR1 is LGHNA, CDR2 YSLEER, per germline. J gave up 8 bases and V 1 base, and 4 bases lay outside the gene matches.

The rearrangement links TRBV10-1 to TRBJ1-1; possible D gene TRBD1, 5 bases. Germline V gene data show CDR1 as WNHNN and CDR2 as SYGVQD (reference sequence). Trimming shortened V by 2 bases and J by 1 base, and 11 bases separated the two germline ends. This CDR3 has 15 residues. CDR3 residues: CASSETTDSNTEAFF. CDR3 coding DNA: TGCGCCAGCAGTGAGACGACAGACTCGAACACTGAAGCTTTCTTT.

This clone has more than one count but fewer than ten. The V call is TRBV2, the J call TRBJ1-1; D may be TRBD1 (5 bases). V was cut by 4 bases and J by 4 bases, with 7 bases left in between. The CDR3 has 12 residues. Germline V gene sequence: CDR1 SNHLY, CDR2 FYNNEI. CDR3 sequence (DNA): TGTGCCAGCAGTGGCGGGGGCACTGAAGCTTTCTTT. Translation: CASSGGGTEAFF.

CDR3 DNA sequence: TGTGCCACCAGCAGAGGATCACAGGGAAATCAGCCCCAGCATTTT. This translates into CATSRGSQGNQPQHF. This rearrangement joins TRBV15 to TRBJ1-5, with D perhaps matching TRBD1 (6 bases). CDR3 length: 15 amino acids. Trimming cost V 1 base and J 4 bases, with 11 bases left between them. The V gene's germline CDR1 is LNHNV and CDR2 YYDKDF (reference sequence). The full variable domain, completed using reference TRBV15 and TRBJ1-5, is DAMVIQNPRYQVTQFGKPVTLSCSQTLNHNVMYWYQQKSSQAPKLLFHYYDKDFNNEADTPDNFQSRRPNTSFCFLDIRSPGLGDTAMYLCATSRGSQGNQPQHFGDGTRLSIL.

CDR3 loop: CASSPALYEQFF. CDR3 nucleotides: TGTGCCAGCTCACCGGCCTTATATGAGCAGTTCTTC. The chain uses TRBV18 and TRBJ2-1; D not resolved. The CDR3 consists of 12 residues. CDR1 KGHSH and CDR2 LQKENI come from the germline V gene. Trimming removed 3 bases at V and 8 bases at J, with 8 bases between.

The rearrangement joins TRBV7-9 to TRBJ2-1; TRBD2 agrees at 7 bases. Germline V gene sequence: CDR1 SEHNR, CDR2 FQNEAQ (reference sequence). Trimming at V came to 4 bases and at J to 5 bases, leaving 11 bases not matched to a gene. The CDR3 spans 16 residues. The CDR3: CASSSRRGAGDNEQFF. The CDR3, as DNA: TGTGCCAGCAGCTCTAGGCGGGGTGCGGGGGACAATGAGCAGTTCTTC.

The chain employs TRBV27 and TRBJ2-7, with D perhaps TRBD1 (6 bases). The V end lost 2 bases, the J end lost 3 bases, and 14 bases lay between the germline ends. The CDR3 contains 15 residues. CDR1 is MNHEY and CDR2 is SMNVEV in the germline V gene (reference sequence). CDR3: CASSLRGSEYYEQYF. DNA for the CDR3: TGTGCCAGCAGTTTAAGGGGGAGTGAGTACTACGAGCAGTACTTC.

The chain employs TRBV18 and TRBJ2-3, with 11 bases aligning to TRBD2. The CDR3 covers 18 residues. From germline, CDR1 is KGHSH and CDR2 LQKENI. Trimming cost V 0 bases and J 1 base; bases outside gene matches: 6. The CDR3 region has the DNA TGTGCCAGCTCACCACCACAGGGGACTAGCGGCCGCACAGATACGCAGTATTTT. This gives the protein CASSPPQGTSGRTDTQYF. Drawing the rest from reference TRBV18 and TRBJ2-3, the complete variable domain is NAGVMQNPRHLVRRRGQEARLRCSPMKGHSHVYWYRQLPEEGLKFMVYLQKENIIDESGMPKERFSAEFPKEGPSILRIQQVVRGDSAAYFCASSPPQGTSGRTDTQYFGPGTRLTVL.

V is TRBV29-1 and J is TRBJ2-1, with 9 positions matching TRBD1. V lost 7 bases to trimming and J lost 2 bases; unmatched junction nucleotides: 9. CDR3 length: 15 residues. Looked up from germline, CDR1 is SQVTM and CDR2 is ANQGSEA. In nucleotides, the CDR3 is TGCAGCGCCAATCCGGGACAGGGCACCTACAATGAGCAGTTCTTC. Its translation: CSANPGQGTYNEQFF.

The CDR3 nucleotides are TGTGCCAGCAGTAGACAGGAGATGAACACTGAAGCTTTCTTT. Translation: CASSRQEMNTEAFF. This chain joins TRBV6-1 and TRBJ1-1; possibly TRBD1 for D (6 bases). There are 14 residues in the CDR3. Germline CDR1 is MNHNS and CDR2 is SASEGT. Trimming took 5 bases from V and 0 from J, leaving 10 bases between them.

Concerning this clone itself: A read error may produce the germline difference seen at one junction end. The V gene is TRBV7-7, the J gene TRBJ2-1; 7 bases line up with TRBD1. Germline V gene sequence: CDR1 SSHAT, CDR2 FNYEAQ (reference sequence). The CDR3 covers 15 residues. CDR3 amino acids: CASSLALGTEAEQFF. DNA for the CDR3: TGTGCTAGCAGCTTAGCTTTGGGGACAGAGGCTGAGCAGTTCTTC.

V is TRBV6-5 and J is TRBJ2-7; TRBD1 matches 9 bases. There are 13 residues in the CDR3. Germline values: CDR1 MNHEY, CDR2 SVGAGI. With 6 bases clipped from V and 5 bases from J, the junction kept 5 bases outside the gene matches. The DNA for the CDR3 is TGTGCCAGCAGCTGGACAGGGGTCGACGAGCAGTACTTC. As protein: CASSWTGVDEQYF.

This clone has more than one count but fewer than ten. J is TRBJ1-1 and V is TRBV23-1; the D gene is possibly TRBD1 (6 bases). TRBV23-1 is marked as an open reading frame, function uncertain. The CDR3 loop spans 15 amino acids. V was shortened by 4 bases and J by 2 bases, with 14 bases between the two germline ends. The CDR3 sequence is CASSRIRGPNTEAFF. Written as DNA, the CDR3 is TGCGCCAGCAGTCGGATCAGGGGCCCTAACACTGAAGCTTTCTTT.

This clone appeared a single time. The V and J genes are TRBV15 and TRBJ2-3; 9 nucleotides line up with TRBD2. The CDR3 totals 16 residues. Germline lookup yields CDR1 LNHNV and CDR2 YYDKDF (reference sequence). V shed 1 base, J shed 4 bases, and the junction held 6 bases outside the gene matches. CDR3 protein: CATSRGLLAGPDTQYF. The DNA of the CDR3 is TGTGCCACCAGCAGAGGCCTCCTAGCGGGACCAGATACGCAGTATTTT.

This clone was counted a few times. The junction does not match germline at one end; this may be a read error. The rearrangement links TRBV5-1 to TRBJ2-1, with 8 bases identical to TRBD1. The CDR3 sequence is 14 residues long. CDR1 is SGHRS, CDR2 YFSETQ, per germline. The CDR3 DNA reads as TGCGCCAGCAGTTTGGGACAGGAGTACGGTGAGCAGTTCTTC. Residues: CASSLGQEYGEQFF.

V usage is TRBV28 and J usage is TRBJ1-1; TRBD1 might be the D (6 bases). Trimming left V 4 bases short and J 6 bases short, with 18 bases between. CDR3 length: 15 residues. Germline CDR1 and CDR2: MDHEN and SYDVKM. CDR3 amino acids: CASSSGEGGFPEAFF. CDR3 bases: TGTGCCAGCAGTTCCGGTGAGGGGGGGTTCCCTGAAGCTTTCTTT.

The V gene is TRBV28, the J gene TRBJ2-7; 7 bases line up with TRBD2. CDR1 and CDR2 from the germline V gene are MDHEN and SYDVKM. Unmatched junction bases numbered 10, after V lost 4 bases and J lost 1 base. This CDR3 contains 16 residues. The CDR3 region is CASSSGRDYYSYEQYF. The CDR3 DNA follows: TGTGCCAGCAGTTCCGGACGGGACTACTATTCCTACGAGCAGTACTTC.

The V call is TRBV19, the J call TRBJ2-7, with TRBD1 matching 9 bases. The CDR3 extends over 18 amino acids. The V gene's germline CDR1 is LNHDA and CDR2 SQIVND (reference sequence). V was pared by 2 bases and J by 1 base, with 12 bases of the junction left unmatched. The CDR3 coding sequence is TGTGCCAGTAGTATAAACTTCTACCGGGACAGGGTTTCCTACGAGCAGTACTTC. Protein product: CASSINFYRDRVSYEQYF.

The gene calls are TRBV2 and TRBJ2-1; weak D call: TRBD1 (5 bases). Germline V lookup: CDR1 SNHLY, CDR2 FYNNEI. Trimming removed 2 bases at V and 8 bases at J, with 19 bases between. The CDR3 length is 16 residues. The CDR3 protein is CASSEFRLSEGDEQFF. The DNA of the CDR3 is TGTGCCAGCAGTGAATTTCGTCTTTCAGAAGGGGATGAGCAGTTCTTC.

This clone showed up just a few times. The J gene is TRBJ1-2, the V gene TRBV19; no definite D call. The V end lost 7 bases, the J end lost 3 bases, and 15 bases lay between the germline ends. CDR1 and CDR2 from the germline V gene are LNHDA and SQIVND (reference sequence). This CDR3 is built from 14 residues. The CDR3 here is CASTNWPGDYGYTF. CDR3 DNA sequence: TGTGCCAGTACTAACTGGCCCGGAGACTATGGCTACACCTTC. The whole variable domain, filled in from reference TRBV19 and TRBJ1-2, reads DGGITQSPKYLFRKEGQNVTLSCEQNLNHDAMYWYRQDPGQGLRLIYYSQIVNDFQKGDIAEGYSVSREKKESFPLTVTSAQKNPTAFYLCASTNWPGDYGYTFGSGTRLTVV.

The rearrangement uses TRBV27 and TRBJ1-2; 10 bases fit TRBD1. The trim removed 3 bases at V and 6 bases at J, leaving 1 base unmatched. The germline V gene has CDR1 MNHEY and CDR2 SMNVEV (reference sequence). The CDR3 runs to 13 residues. The CDR3 DNA reads as TGTGCCAGCAGTTTGGACAGGGGGAATGGCTACACCTTC. Its protein product is CASSLDRGNGYTF.

Written as DNA, the CDR3 is TGTGCCAGCAGCGATAGGACTAGCGGGAACGAGCAGTACTTC. Translated: CASSDRTSGNEQYF. This rearrangement joins TRBV4-2 to TRBJ2-7; 12 nucleotides match TRBD2. Per germline, CDR1 LGHNA and CDR2 YNFKEQ. V dropped 5 bases and J dropped 5; count of bases not matched to a gene: 4. This CDR3 spans 14 amino acids.

J is TRBJ2-1 and V is TRBV5-1; D unresolved. The V end was cut by 6 bases, the J end by 0 bases, with 7 bases between. The germline V gene has CDR1 SGHRS and CDR2 YFSETQ. This CDR3 has 13 residues. CDR3 in amino acids: CASKVSSYNEQFF. The CDR3 coding sequence is TGCGCCAGCAAAGTCAGCTCCTACAATGAGCAGTTCTTC.

The chain couples TRBV6-1 to TRBJ2-3; D is unclear. The V and J ends lost 1 base and 1 base respectively, with 12 bases between them. The CDR3 spans 16 residues. Germline-derived CDR1 and CDR2 are MNHNS and SASEGT. CDR3 sequence: CASSEGPQPGTDTQYF. CDR3 bases: TGTGCCAGCAGTGAAGGTCCTCAACCAGGCACAGATACGCAGTATTTT.

V usage is TRBV5-4 and J usage is TRBJ2-7; 9 bases line up with TRBD2. This CDR3 contains 15 residues. The V gene end was trimmed by 2 bases and the J gene end by 0 bases; junction bases not matched to a gene: 3. Germline V gene lookup returns CDR1 SGHNT and CDR2 YYREEE (reference sequence). In DNA, the CDR3 is TGTGCCAGCAGCTTAAAGCGGGAGGCCTCCTACGAGCAGTACTTC. Translated: CASSLKREASYEQYF.

The chain joins TRBV9 to TRBJ1-3, with 8 positions matching TRBD1. CDR3 length equals 16 residues. Germline trimming cut 4 bases from V and 2 bases from J; bases unmatched to any gene: 8. Germline values: CDR1 SGDLS, CDR2 YYNGEE. The CDR3 spells CASSRFLTGAGNTIYF. The CDR3 region has the DNA TGTGCCAGCAGCAGATTCCTGACAGGGGCTGGAAACACCATATATTTT. Full variable domain (outside the CDR3, taken from reference TRBV9 and TRBJ1-3): DSGVTQTPKHLITATGQRVTLRCSPRSGDLSVYWYQQSLDQGLQFLIQYYNGEERAKGNILERFSAQQFPDLHSELNLSSLELGDSALYFCASSRFLTGAGNTIYFGEGSWLTVV.

This clone has ten or more counts. The CDR3 DNA reads TGTGCCAGCAGTAAACGGAGCACAGATACGCAGTATTTT. It specifies CASSKRSTDTQYF. The chain carries TRBV6-5 and TRBJ2-3; D call uncertain. Germline-derived CDR1 and CDR2 are MNHEY and SVGAGI. V lost 5 bases and J 0 bases, leaving 6 bases between the germline ends. This CDR3 comprises 13 residues.